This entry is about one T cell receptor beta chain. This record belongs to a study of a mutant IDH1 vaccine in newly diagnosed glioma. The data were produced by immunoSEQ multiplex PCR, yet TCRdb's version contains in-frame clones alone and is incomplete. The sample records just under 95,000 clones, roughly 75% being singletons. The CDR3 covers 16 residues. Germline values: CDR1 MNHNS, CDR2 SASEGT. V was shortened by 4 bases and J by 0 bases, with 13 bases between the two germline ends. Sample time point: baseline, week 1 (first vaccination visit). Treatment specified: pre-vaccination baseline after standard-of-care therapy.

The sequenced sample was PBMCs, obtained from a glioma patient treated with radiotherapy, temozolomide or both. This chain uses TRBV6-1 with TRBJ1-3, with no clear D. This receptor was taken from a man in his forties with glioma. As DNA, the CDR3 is TGTGCCAGCAGTGTAGGAGGGCCTAACTCTGGAAACACCATATATTTT. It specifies CASSVGGPNSGNTIYF.